Sequencing of this T cell receptor (beta chain) was carried out in a study of blood T cell repertoires in COVID-19. The V and J ends lost 7 bases and 5 bases respectively, with 14 bases between them. This CDR3 has 13 amino acids. Germline values: CDR1 MNHEY, CDR2 SVGAGI. The table came from immunoSEQ multiplex PCR; TCRdb's copy has only in-frame clones and leaves some out. The sample includes some 48,000 clones, about 72% seen only once; the top ten take around 5.4%. The chain is built from TRBV6-5 and TRBJ2-5, with D uncertain. The receptor was isolated from a woman between 50 and 59 years old with acute COVID-19. The source material was PBMCs or T cells enriched from blood (not recorded which). The CDR3 nucleotides read TGTGCCAGCACCGCCCCCATTCGGGAGACCCAGTACTTC. Translation gives CASTAPIRETQYF.